The 7 T cell receptor beta chains reported below all come from one sample, sequenced in a study of T-cell reconstitution after alpha-beta-depleted transplantation in children (dated by TCRdb to about 2016). The sample's treatment or condition label, decoded: allogeneic hematopoietic cell transplantation with graft depleted of TCRalphabeta T cells and CD19 B cells. The method behind the library was PCR. Instrument used: Illumina HiSeq 2500. TCR libraries were prepared with molecular barcoding, using unique molecular identifiers to normalize TCRbeta repertoire quantification. TCRdb reprocessed the public reads (quality trimming at Q25 with fastp, clone calling with MiXCR) and kept in-frame beta chains. Records with the same CDR3 protein are collapsed into one entry carrying the most frequent genes and DNA. The sample data list about 590,000 distinct CDR3 sequences, and 10% to 15% of these were observed just once. In total, the top ten clones hold roughly 2.3% of the sample.

The sample consisted of PBMCs, mostly from graft donor cells, taken 360 days after TCRalphabeta/CD19-depleted stem cell transplant. These receptors were collected from a male patient aged 10 to 17 who had a stem cell transplant for acute myeloid leukemia, so the T cells may come from the graft donor.

The CDR3: CSVASTEAFF. The CDR3 DNA sequence: TGCAGCGTTGCAAGCACTGAAGCTTTCTTT. This chain links TRBV29-1 with TRBJ1-1; D is unclear. V was pared by 4 bases and J by 4 bases, with 4 bases between. The CDR3 is 10 amino acids. Germline V lookup: CDR1 SQVTM, CDR2 ANQGSEA.

This clonotype was observed a handful of times. The chain joins TRBV5-5 to TRBJ2-5; 10 nucleotides line up with TRBD1. This CDR3 region has 17 residues. CDR1 and CDR2 (germline): SGHKS, YYEKEE (reference sequence). With 2 bases clipped from V and 5 bases from J, the junction kept 12 bases outside the gene matches. CDR3 amino acids: CASSLRLMTGGRETQYF. As DNA, the CDR3 is TGTGCCAGCAGCTTACGACTTATGACAGGGGGCAGGGAGACCCAGTACTTC.

Many counts were recorded for this clonotype. The chain is built from TRBV13 and TRBJ2-1; maybe TRBD1 (7 bases). The CDR3 has 18 residues. CDR1 is PRHDT, CDR2 FYEKMQ, per germline (reference sequence). Between the trimmed V and J ends, which lost 7 bases and 8 bases, there was a span of 30 bases. CDR3 protein: CASKETLGGDRVMDEQFF. The CDR3 DNA reads as TGTGCCAGCAAAGAGACTCTGGGAGGCGACAGGGTCATGGATGAGCAGTTCTTC. Full variable domain (outside the CDR3, taken from reference TRBV13 and TRBJ2-1): AAGVIQSPRHLIKEKRETATLKCYPIPRHDTVYWYQQGPGQDPQFLISFYEKMQSDKGSIPDRFSAQQFSDYHSELNMSSLELGDSALYFCASKETLGGDRVMDEQFFGPGTRLTVL.

A few counts support this clonotype. The chain recombines TRBV20-1 with TRBJ1-6; 8 nucleotides match TRBD1. CDR1 is DFQATT and CDR2 is SNEGSKA in the germline V gene (reference sequence). The CDR3 is 13 amino acids. Losses at the gene ends were 5 bases for V and 7 bases for J; bases not matched to a gene: 4. The CDR3 is CSAPGQANSPLHF. CDR3 DNA sequence: TGCAGTGCTCCGGGACAGGCAAATTCACCCCTCCACTTT.

The gene calls are TRBV7-9 and TRBJ2-7, with TRBD1 matching 7 bases. This CDR3 contains 15 residues. J lost 0 bases, V lost 5 bases, and 7 bases had no gene match. CDR1 is SEHNR and CDR2 is FQNEAQ in the germline V gene (reference sequence). The CDR3 loop reads CASSVTGVGSYEQYF. The DNA for the CDR3 is TGTGCCAGCAGCGTAACAGGGGTGGGCTCCTACGAGCAGTACTTC. Filled out from reference TRBV7-9 and TRBJ2-7, the complete variable domain reads DTGVSQNPRHKITKRGQNVTFRCDPISEHNRLYWYRQTLGQGPEFLTYFQNEAQLEKSRLLSDRFSAERPKGSFSTLEIQRTEQGDSAMYLCASSVTGVGSYEQYFGPGTRLTVT.

This clonotype was seen a handful of times. The V call is TRBV12-3 or TRBV12-4, the J call TRBJ1-1; tentative D call: TRBD1 (5 bases). This CDR3 is 13 amino acids long. The V end was cut by 6 bases, the J end by 4 bases, with 12 bases between. CDR3 coding DNA: TGTGCCAGCAGGAGAGGGGACGGCACTGAAGCTTTCTTT. Translation: CASRRGDGTEAFF.

This clonotype was detected many times. The CDR3 loop reads CSAKREPYYEQYF. The CDR3 nucleotides read TGCAGTGCTAAACGAGAACCCTACTACGAGCAGTACTTC. J is TRBJ2-7 and V is TRBV20-1; D is unclear. Germline V gene data show CDR1 as DFQATT and CDR2 as SNEGSKA (reference sequence). Deletions cut 4 bases from V and 3 bases from J, with 13 bases between. The CDR3 extends over 13 amino acids.